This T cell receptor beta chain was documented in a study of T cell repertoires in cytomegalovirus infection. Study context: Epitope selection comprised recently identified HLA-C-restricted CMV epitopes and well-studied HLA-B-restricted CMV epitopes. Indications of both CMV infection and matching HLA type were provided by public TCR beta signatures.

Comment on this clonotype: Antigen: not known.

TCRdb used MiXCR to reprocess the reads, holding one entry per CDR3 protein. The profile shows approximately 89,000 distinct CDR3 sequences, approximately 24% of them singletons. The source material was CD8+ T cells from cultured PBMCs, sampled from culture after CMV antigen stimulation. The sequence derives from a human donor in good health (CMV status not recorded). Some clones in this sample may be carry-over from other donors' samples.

The DNA for the CDR3 is TGCAGTGCTATGGCGGGAGGGCAGCGGGAGCAGTACTTC. Translation: CSAMAGGQREQYF. The rearrangement joins TRBV20-1 to TRBJ2-7; 9 positions agree with TRBD2. CDR1 and CDR2 (germline): DFQATT, SNEGSKA (reference sequence). Trimming at V came to 4 bases and at J to 7 bases, leaving 8 bases not matched to a gene. The CDR3 sequence is 13 residues long.